These 27 T cell receptor beta chains originate from one sample sequenced in a study of neurological immune-mediated disorders. Using its own MiXCR run on the 5' RACE reads, TCRdb lists one record per CDR3 protein. The table includes under 85,000 distinct CDR3 sequences, around 10% detected once. Sequenced sample: PBMCs. Receptors were obtained from a man aged 35-49 years in good health.

The chain has TRBV5-1 and TRBJ2-2, with 9 positions matching TRBD1. There are 19 residues in the CDR3. The ends lost 3 bases at V and 7 bases at J; junction bases unmatched: 19. Looked up from germline, CDR1 is SGHRS and CDR2 is YFSETQ. CDR3 protein: CASSYSNLNRGRDNGELFF. Written as DNA, the CDR3 is TGCGCCAGCAGCTACTCTAACCTCAACAGGGGGCGAGACAACGGGGAGCTGTTTTTT.

In this sample, this clonotype turned up many times. The chain recombines TRBV5-8 with TRBJ1-5; D is unclear. This CDR3 has 14 amino acids. The V end lost 4 bases, the J end lost 5 bases, and 13 bases lay between the germline ends. Germline V gives CDR1 SGHTS, CDR2 YDEGEE. CDR3 sequence (DNA): TGTGCCAGCAGCCGGGATAGAGGATATCAGCCCCAGCATTTT. This sequence encodes CASSRDRGYQPQHF.

In regard to this clonotype: Possible read error: a much larger clone is one base away. This chain connects TRBV7-2 to TRBJ2-1; the match to TRBD2 covers 10 bases. This CDR3 is 16 amino acids long. Germline CDR1 is SGHTA and CDR2 is FQGNSA. The CDR3: CASSLLAGASFNELFF. CDR3 DNA sequence: TGTGCCAGCAGCTTACTAGCGGGAGCAAGTTTCAATGAGCTGTTCTTC.

This clonotype was detected ten times or more. The chain couples TRBV7-7 to TRBJ2-7; D may correspond to TRBD1 or TRBD2 (5 bases each). The CDR3 contains 13 residues. The germline V and J ends were trimmed by 5 bases and 3 bases, with 11 bases remaining between them. Per the germline V gene, CDR1 is SSHAT and CDR2 is FNYEAQ (reference sequence). Here the CDR3 DNA reads TGTGCCAGCAGCCCCGGGGCAGGCTACGAGCAGTACTTC. Translated, it gives CASSPGAGYEQYF.

This clonotype was counted at least ten times. This chain uses TRBV6-6 with TRBJ2-7; D is unresolved. V was clipped by 4 bases and J by 2 bases, with 9 bases between them. Germline CDR1 MNHNY, CDR2 SVGAGI (reference sequence). The CDR3 sequence is 13 residues long. The chain's CDR3 is CASSSPSPYEQYF. DNA of the CDR3: TGTGCCAGCAGTTCTCCAAGCCCCTACGAGCAGTACTTC.

This clonotype has at least ten counts. The J gene is TRBJ2-7, the V gene TRBV7-9; no definite D call. Germline CDR1 SEHNR, CDR2 FQNEAQ (reference sequence). The CDR3 runs to 14 residues. The V and J ends lost 5 bases and 0 bases respectively, with 11 bases between them. This chain's CDR3 is CASSPTASSYEQYF. The DNA for the CDR3 is TGTGCCAGCAGCCCGACGGCAAGCTCCTACGAGCAGTACTTC.

This clonotype occurred a few times. V usage is TRBV29-1 and J usage is TRBJ2-1; TRBD2 agrees at 11 bases. The germline gives CDR1 SQVTM, CDR2 ANQGSEA. The CDR3 has 13 residues. The junction had 4 bases not matched to a gene; V was cut back by 8 bases and J by 4 bases. Written as DNA, the CDR3 is TGCAGCTTACGACTAGCGGGGTACAATGAGCAGTTCTTC. Translated: CSLRLAGYNEQFF.

This chain joins TRBV29-1 and TRBJ2-5; 7 bases fit TRBD1. The CDR3 extends over 12 amino acids. The germline V gene encodes CDR1 SQVTM and CDR2 ANQGSEA. V lost 7 bases to trimming and J lost 1 base; unmatched junction nucleotides: 3. CDR3: CSAGTAQETQYF. In nucleotides, the CDR3 is TGCAGCGCCGGGACAGCCCAAGAGACCCAGTACTTC. The complete variable domain, with remaining parts taken from reference TRBV29-1 and TRBJ2-5, reads SAVISQKPSRDICQRGTSLTIQCQVDSQVTMMFWYRQQPGQSLTLIATANQGSEATYESGFVIDKFPISRPNLTFSTLTVSNMSPEDSSIYLCSAGTAQETQYFGPGTRLLVL.

This clonotype was found many times. The rearrangement uses TRBV5-6 and TRBJ1-4; D uncertain. V lost 4 bases and J lost 0, with 7 bases in between. Germline CDR1 SGHDT, CDR2 YYEEEE. This CDR3 contains 14 residues. The CDR3 spells CASSRIATNEKLFF. CDR3 in DNA: TGTGCCAGCAGCCGAATCGCAACTAATGAAAAACTGTTTTTT.

This clonotype has ten or more counts. CDR3 residues: CASSLGQAPTVDEQFF. In DNA form, the CDR3 reads TGCGCCAGCAGCTTGGGACAGGCACCAACGGTGGATGAGCAGTTCTTC. The chain recombines TRBV5-1 with TRBJ2-1; perhaps TRBD1 as D (6 bases). V lost 0 bases to trimming and J lost 8 bases, with 18 bases between them. This CDR3 is 16 amino acids long. The V gene's germline CDR1 is SGHRS and CDR2 YFSETQ.

This clonotype is medium-sized (0.01 to 0.1%) within its sample. The chain is built from TRBV12-3 or TRBV12-4 and TRBJ2-2; D call uncertain. This CDR3 region has 12 residues. With 2 bases removed from V and 8 bases from J, the gap between germline ends came to 6 bases. The CDR3 nucleotides are TGTGCCAGCAGTTTAATCAGGGGGGAGCTGTTTTTT. Amino acids: CASSLIRGELFF.

This clonotype was found once. This could be a read error, since a much larger clone is one nucleotide away. The chain couples TRBV27 to TRBJ2-1; D remains ambiguous. The CDR3 loop spans 14 amino acids. Germline values: CDR1 MNHEY, CDR2 SMNVEV (reference sequence). The CDR3: CVSTLFSSYNEQFF. For the CDR3, the DNA is TGTGTCAGCACCCTGTTTAGCTCCTACAATGAGCAGTTCTTC.

At least ten counts were recorded for this clonotype. This sequence joins TRBV21-1 and TRBJ1-1; the DNA was not used to check the table's D call, TRBD1. TRBV21-1 constitutes a pseudogene. This CDR3 is built from 12 residues. CDR3 DNA: TGTGCCAGCAGCTCGGGCGGGGGTGAAGCTTTCTTT. As protein: CASSSGGGEAFF.

This clonotype was counted many times. One end of the junction fails to match germline, which may point to a read error. This chain joins TRBV7-7 and TRBJ2-5; 7 bases are a match to TRBD2. Germline lookup yields CDR1 SSHAT and CDR2 FNYEAQ (reference sequence). The CDR3 is made up of 16 amino acids. The CDR3 spells CASSLAPGAGQETQYF. The CDR3 DNA follows: TGTGCTAGCAGCTTAGCCCCTGGAGCGGGGCAAGAGACCCAGTACTTC.

This clonotype occurred many times. The chain employs TRBV20-1 and TRBJ1-5; D remains unclear. Germline V gene sequence: CDR1 DFQATT, CDR2 SNEGSKA (reference sequence). The CDR3 is made up of 16 amino acids. CDR3 sequence reads: CSAISRGDSLNQPQHF. The CDR3 DNA reads TGCAGCGCCATTTCCCGAGGCGATTCATTGAATCAGCCCCAGCATTTT.

This clonotype showed up many times. V is TRBV12-3 or TRBV12-4 and J is TRBJ1-1, with a tentative D call TRBD1 (5 bases). Between the trimmed V and J ends, which lost 8 bases and 6 bases, there was a span of 10 bases. The CDR3 consists of 11 residues. The CDR3, as DNA: TGTGCCAGCCGGTGGGGCGCTGAAGCTTTCTTT. This gives the protein CASRWGAEAFF.

The gene calls are TRBV27 and TRBJ2-7; no firm D call. V lost 3 bases and J lost 2, with 14 bases in between. The CDR3 is 15 amino acids. Per the germline V gene, CDR1 is MNHEY and CDR2 is SMNVEV (reference sequence). The CDR3 loop is CASSFGGKLTYEQYF. In nucleotides, the CDR3 is TGTGCCAGCAGTTTCGGTGGCAAGTTAACCTACGAGCAGTACTTC.

Many counts were recorded for this clonotype. This sequence joins TRBV5-6 and TRBJ2-2; no clear D gene. Trimming stripped 4 bases from V and 3 bases from J, with 7 bases between. Per the germline V gene, CDR1 is SGHDT and CDR2 is YYEEEE. The CDR3 extends over 13 amino acids. As DNA, the CDR3 is TGTGCCAGCAGCCTCGACCACACCGGGGAGCTGTTTTTT. Amino acid sequence: CASSLDHTGELFF.

This clonotype was found many times. This chain joins TRBV7-9 and TRBJ2-7; D gene ambiguous. This CDR3 is 12 amino acids long. Germline CDR1 and CDR2: SEHNR and FQNEAQ (reference sequence). Between the trimmed V and J ends, which lost 5 bases and 5 bases, there was a span of 10 bases. The CDR3 loop is CASSGSSDEQYF. The CDR3 DNA reads as TGTGCCAGCAGCGGTAGTTCGGACGAGCAGTACTTC.

This clonotype was detected ten times or more. This sequence joins TRBV4-2 and TRBJ2-1; no firm D call. CDR3 length: 15 amino acids. The V end lost 4 bases, the J end lost 4 bases, and 14 bases lay between the germline ends. The germline V gene has CDR1 LGHNA and CDR2 YNFKEQ. The CDR3 bases are TGTGCCAGCAGCCCCCCACGAGTAGCATACAATGAGCAGTTCTTC. The encoded protein is CASSPPRVAYNEQFF.

Many counts were recorded for this clonotype. The CDR3 is CSARDFSGGMDEQYF. The CDR3 region has the DNA TGCAGTGCTAGAGATTTTTCAGGGGGGATGGACGAGCAGTACTTC. The rearrangement links TRBV20-1 to TRBJ2-7; D possibly corresponds to TRBD1 (7 bases). The germline V gene encodes CDR1 DFQATT and CDR2 SNEGSKA (reference sequence). The CDR3 loop spans 15 amino acids. The V and J ends lost 0 bases and 5 bases respectively, with 17 bases between them.

The sample holds many counts of this clonotype. The chain recombines TRBV12-3 or TRBV12-4 with TRBJ1-2, with TRBD1 matching over 9 bases. The CDR3 spans 15 residues. After removal of 6 bases from V and 4 bases from J, the junction contained 9 bases not matched to a gene. The CDR3 protein is CASSTGTGRSYGYTF. The CDR3 DNA sequence: TGTGCCAGCAGCACCGGGACAGGGAGGAGCTATGGCTACACCTTC.

In its sample, this clonotype was seen many times. The V call is TRBV12-3 or TRBV12-4, the J call TRBJ1-5; D may be TRBD1 (5 bases). With 6 bases removed from V and 7 bases from J, the gap between germline ends came to 13 bases. This CDR3 has 13 amino acids. This CDR3 is CASSQGIRQPQHF. CDR3 nucleotides: TGTGCCAGCAGCCAGGGTATTCGACAGCCCCAGCATTTT.

This clonotype was counted ten times or more. The V and J genes are TRBV28 and TRBJ2-3; D is tentatively TRBD1 or TRBD2 (6 bases each). This CDR3 comprises 15 residues. Germline CDR1 is MDHEN and CDR2 is SYDVKM. The V gene lost 5 bases and the J gene lost 0 bases, with 12 bases spanning the gap. DNA of the CDR3: TGTGCCAGCAGTCGGGGGACAACCAGCACAGATACGCAGTATTTT. This gives the protein CASSRGTTSTDTQYF.

This clonotype was seen many times. The chain has TRBV5-1 and TRBJ2-1; TRBD1 or TRBD2 may be the D gene (5 bases each). CDR1 is SGHRS, CDR2 YFSETQ, per germline. V was shortened by 1 base and J by 9 bases, with 11 bases between the two germline ends. The CDR3 is 13 residues long. CDR3 DNA sequence: TGCGCCAGCAGCTTGCGTTCGGGGCTTGAGCAGTTCTTC. Translated, it gives CASSLRSGLEQFF.

This clonotype was counted many times. The rearrangement links TRBV27 to TRBJ2-7; D possibly corresponds to TRBD1 (6 bases). Looked up from germline, CDR1 is MNHEY and CDR2 is SMNVEV (reference sequence). The germline V and J ends were trimmed by 2 bases and 4 bases, with 12 bases remaining between them. The CDR3 is 14 amino acids. For the CDR3, the DNA is TGTGCCAGCAGTTTAGAGACAGGTCTGTACGAGCAGTACTTC. The encoded protein is CASSLETGLYEQYF.

The table lists this clonotype with many counts. The rearrangement joins TRBV5-1 to TRBJ2-1; no clear D gene. This CDR3 comprises 14 residues. Trimming cost V 7 bases and J 8 bases, with 19 bases left between them. CDR1 and CDR2 from the germline V gene are SGHRS and YFSETQ. CDR3 loop: CASGSGLEAHEQFF. The CDR3 nucleotides are TGCGCCAGCGGCTCGGGCTTAGAGGCCCATGAGCAGTTCTTC.